Sequencing of this T cell receptor (beta chain) was carried out in a study of identical twins. A word on this clonotype: Its antigen remains unknown.

Whole-study results and caveats: Twins shared beta out-of-frame sequences in excess, but this excess was weaker. There were fewer insertions in abundant cord blood beta clonotypes, but memory repertoires showed no such pattern. Out-of-frame alpha sequences that twins shared showed excess low generation probability.

Each CDR3 protein gets one entry after TCRdb re-called the 5' RACE reads with MiXCR. The sample has roughly 260,000 distinct CDR3 sequences, roughly 13% seen once. J gave up 11 bases and V 9 bases, and 9 bases lay outside the gene matches. Germline V gene sequence: CDR1 SEHNR, CDR2 FQNEAQ (reference sequence). The CDR3 contains 11 residues. Sequencing was performed on memory (CD45RO+) T cells sorted from blood. This receptor was identified in a woman aged 18-29 years in good health. The chain carries TRBV7-9 and TRBJ1-1, with TRBD1 matching 7 bases. The DNA for the CDR3 is TGTGCCAGTCACCCTAGGGGGCCGGCTTTCTTT. It yields the protein CASHPRGPAFF.